The entry below describes one TCR beta chain. Its antigen is unidentified. Treatment given: around 19 received Ad26.COV2.S at low or high dose, single or two shots; 5 received placebo; per-sample allocation not given. All samples were drawn on day 63, counting from the first vaccine or placebo injection. Expressing Wuhan-strain SARS-CoV-2 spike, an Ad26 vector served as the vaccine. The sample originates from a study of Ad26.COV2.S vaccination and SARS-CoV-2 variants. Notes on the study in general: Analyses of TCR breadth and depth may have underestimated total T cell responses.

Profiling relied on immunoSEQ multiplex PCR, and the TCRdb table lists in-frame clones only, not all of them. This table holds roughly 450,000 clones, 90% found once. J gave up 7 bases and V 5 bases, and 9 bases lay outside the gene matches. Germline lookup yields CDR1 MNHEY and CDR2 SMNVEV (reference sequence). The CDR3 is 16 residues long. The J gene is TRBJ2-1, the V gene TRBV27; TRBD2 aligns across 12 bases. This material consisted of peripheral blood, taken in a trial of Ad26.COV2.S vaccine versus placebo. The clonotype was recovered from a person between 18 and 60 years old who received the Ad26.COV2.S COVID-19 vaccine or a placebo. The CDR3 is CASSPTGTSGFNEQFF. DNA of the CDR3: TGTGCCAGCAGTCCAACCGGGACTAGCGGGTTTAATGAGCAGTTCTTC.